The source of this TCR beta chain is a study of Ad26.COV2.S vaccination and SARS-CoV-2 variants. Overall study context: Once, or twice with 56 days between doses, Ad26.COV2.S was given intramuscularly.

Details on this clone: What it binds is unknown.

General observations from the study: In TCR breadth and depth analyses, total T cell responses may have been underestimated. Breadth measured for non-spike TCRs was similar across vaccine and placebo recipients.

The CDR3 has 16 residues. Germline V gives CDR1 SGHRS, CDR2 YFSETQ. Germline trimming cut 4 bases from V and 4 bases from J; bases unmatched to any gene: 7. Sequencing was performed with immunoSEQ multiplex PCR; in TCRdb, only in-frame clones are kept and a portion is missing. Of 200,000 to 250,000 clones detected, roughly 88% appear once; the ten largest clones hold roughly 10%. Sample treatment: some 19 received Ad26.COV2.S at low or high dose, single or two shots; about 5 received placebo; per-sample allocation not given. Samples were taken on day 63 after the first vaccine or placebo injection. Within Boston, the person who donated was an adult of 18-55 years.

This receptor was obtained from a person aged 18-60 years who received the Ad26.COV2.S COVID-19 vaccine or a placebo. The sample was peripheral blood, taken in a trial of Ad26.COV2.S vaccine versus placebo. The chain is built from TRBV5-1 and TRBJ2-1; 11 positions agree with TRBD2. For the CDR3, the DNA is TGCGCCAGCAGCCCCGGGACTAGCGGACAATACAATGAGCAGTTCTTC. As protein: CASSPGTSGQYNEQFF.